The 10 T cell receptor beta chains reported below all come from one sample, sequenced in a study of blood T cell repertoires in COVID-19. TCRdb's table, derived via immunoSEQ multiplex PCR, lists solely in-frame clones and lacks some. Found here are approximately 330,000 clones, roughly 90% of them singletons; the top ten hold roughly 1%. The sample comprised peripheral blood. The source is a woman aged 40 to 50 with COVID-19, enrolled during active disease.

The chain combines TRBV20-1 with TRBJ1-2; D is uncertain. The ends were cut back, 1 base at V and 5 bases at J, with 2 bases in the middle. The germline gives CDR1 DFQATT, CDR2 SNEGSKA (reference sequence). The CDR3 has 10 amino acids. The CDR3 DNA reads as TGCAGTGCTAGAGCGTATGGCTACACCTTC. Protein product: CSARAYGYTF.

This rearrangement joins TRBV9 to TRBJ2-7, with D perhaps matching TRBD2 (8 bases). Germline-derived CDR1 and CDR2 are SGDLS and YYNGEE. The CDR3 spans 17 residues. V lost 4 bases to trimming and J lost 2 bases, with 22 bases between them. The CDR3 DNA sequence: TGTGCCAGCAGCACACACGGGGGGGACAGCGAAGCCTACGAGCAGTACTTC. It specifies CASSTHGGDSEAYEQYF.

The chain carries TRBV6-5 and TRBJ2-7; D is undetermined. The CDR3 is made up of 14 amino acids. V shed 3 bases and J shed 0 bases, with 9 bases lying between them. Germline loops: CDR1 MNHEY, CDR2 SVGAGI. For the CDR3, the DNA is TGTGCCAGCAGTTATTCTCGCAGCTCCTACGAGCAGTACTTC. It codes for CASSYSRSSYEQYF.

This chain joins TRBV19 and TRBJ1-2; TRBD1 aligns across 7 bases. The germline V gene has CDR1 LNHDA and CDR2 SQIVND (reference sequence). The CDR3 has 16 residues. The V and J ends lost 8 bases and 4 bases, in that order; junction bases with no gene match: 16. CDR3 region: CASVVREQGLGYGYTF. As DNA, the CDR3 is TGTGCCAGTGTCGTACGAGAACAGGGGCTTGGCTATGGCTACACCTTC.

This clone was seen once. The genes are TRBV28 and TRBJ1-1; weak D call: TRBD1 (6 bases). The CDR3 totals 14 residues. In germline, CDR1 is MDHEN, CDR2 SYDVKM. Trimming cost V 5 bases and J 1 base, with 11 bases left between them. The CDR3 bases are TGTGCCAGCAGTCTACAACAGGGGAACACTGAAGCTTTCTTT. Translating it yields CASSLQQGNTEAFF.

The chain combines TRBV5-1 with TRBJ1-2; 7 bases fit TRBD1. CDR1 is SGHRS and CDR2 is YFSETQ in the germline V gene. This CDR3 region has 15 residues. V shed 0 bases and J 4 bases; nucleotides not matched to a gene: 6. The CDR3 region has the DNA TGCGCCAGCAGCTTGGAAACGGGACAGTTCTATGGCTACACCTTC. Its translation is CASSLETGQFYGYTF. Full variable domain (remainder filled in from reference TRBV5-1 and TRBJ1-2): KAGVTQTPRYLIKTRGQQVTLSCSPISGHRSVSWYQQTPGQGLQFLFEYFSETQRNKGNFPGRFSGRQFSNSRSEMNVSTLELGDSALYLCASSLETGQFYGYTFGSGTRLTVV.

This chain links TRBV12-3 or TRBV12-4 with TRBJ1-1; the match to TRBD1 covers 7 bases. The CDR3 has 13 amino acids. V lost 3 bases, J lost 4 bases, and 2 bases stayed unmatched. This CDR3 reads CASSLSGGTEAFF. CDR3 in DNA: TGTGCCAGCAGTTTGTCAGGGGGCACTGAAGCTTTCTTT.

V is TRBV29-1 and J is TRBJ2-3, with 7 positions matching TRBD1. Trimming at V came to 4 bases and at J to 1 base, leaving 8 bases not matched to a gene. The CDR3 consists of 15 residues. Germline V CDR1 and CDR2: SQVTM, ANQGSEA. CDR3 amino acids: CSVVGGDRGTDTQYF. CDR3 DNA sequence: TGCAGCGTTGTCGGAGGTGACAGGGGCACAGATACGCAGTATTTT.

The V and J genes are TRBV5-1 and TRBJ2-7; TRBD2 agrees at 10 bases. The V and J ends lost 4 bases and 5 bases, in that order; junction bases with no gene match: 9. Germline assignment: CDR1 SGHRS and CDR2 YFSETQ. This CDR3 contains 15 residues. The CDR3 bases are TGCGCCAGCAGCCCCCCGGTAGCGGGAGGCCACGAGCAGTACTTC. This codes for CASSPPVAGGHEQYF.

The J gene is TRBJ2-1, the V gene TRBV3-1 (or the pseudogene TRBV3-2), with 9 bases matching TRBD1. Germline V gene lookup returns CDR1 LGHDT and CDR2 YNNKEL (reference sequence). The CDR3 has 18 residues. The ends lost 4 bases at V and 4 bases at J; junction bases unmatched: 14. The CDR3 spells CASSLSPPGQGQYNEQFF. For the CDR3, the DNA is TGTGCCAGCAGCCTCTCTCCACCGGGACAGGGCCAGTACAATGAGCAGTTCTTC.